One sample yielded the 26 T cell receptor beta chains listed below, sequenced in a study of T cell changes during pregnancy in multiple sclerosis. Libraries were prepared by immunoSEQ multiplex PCR; TCRdb keeps only in-frame clonotypes and omits some of them. This table has 93,000 or so clones, roughly nine tenths appearing once. Specimen: peripheral blood, collected after pregnancy. Source of these receptors: a female donor with multiple sclerosis, enrolled in a pregnancy study.

The chain combines TRBV30 with TRBJ2-1, with 7 bases matching TRBD1. V shed 5 bases and J 6 bases; nucleotides not matched to a gene: 4. CDR1 GTSNPN and CDR2 SVGIG come from the germline V gene (reference sequence). The CDR3 extends over 12 amino acids. CDR3 sequence: CAWCSGGNEQFF. The CDR3 DNA reads TGTGCCTGGTGTTCAGGGGGCAATGAGCAGTTCTTC.

The chain has TRBV28 and TRBJ2-1; 9 bases map to TRBD1. V trimming: 1 base; J trimming: 9 bases; junction bases outside the gene matches: 10. Germline values: CDR1 MDHEN, CDR2 SYDVKM. This CDR3 has 16 residues. The CDR3, as DNA: TGTGCCAGCAGTTTATTACAGGGGGCTATTAGATCTGAGCAGTTCTTC. Translation: CASSLLQGAIRSEQFF.

Turning to this clone: The sample has other DNA sequences that encode this CDR3 too. The V gene is TRBV4-3, the J gene TRBJ1-6, with 8 positions matching TRBD1. Germline V gene sequence: CDR1 LGHNA, CDR2 YSLEER. The CDR3 sequence is 15 residues long. V shed 1 base, J shed 7 bases, and the junction held 3 bases outside the gene matches. The CDR3 reads CASSQVTGDNSPLHF. The DNA of the CDR3 is TGCGCCAGCAGCCAAGTGACAGGGGACAATTCACCCCTCCACTTT.

The rearrangement joins TRBV10-2 to TRBJ2-7; D is possibly TRBD1 (5 bases). Trimming cost V 3 bases and J 0 bases, with 18 bases left between them. Per the germline V gene, CDR1 is WSHSY and CDR2 is SAAADI. The CDR3 has 17 amino acids. DNA for the CDR3: TGCGCCAGCAGTGATCCCCCCCCAGGTGGGGCCTCCTACGAGCAGTACTTC. Protein sequence: CASSDPPPGGASYEQYF.

This clone showed up just once. The DNA of the CDR3 is TGTGCCAGTACCAACCTGGGCCTCAATGAGCAGTTCTTC. It is translated as CASTNLGLNEQFF. V is TRBV19 and J is TRBJ2-1; D gene unclear. CDR1 is LNHDA, CDR2 SQIVND, per germline (reference sequence). This CDR3 is built from 13 residues. The V and J ends lost 7 bases and 6 bases respectively, with 13 bases between them.

The chain couples TRBV7-2 to TRBJ2-5; the D gene is possibly TRBD2 (6 bases). The CDR3 contains 16 residues. V was shortened by 2 bases and J by 5 bases, with 18 bases between the two germline ends. CDR1 is SGHTA and CDR2 is FQGNSA in the germline V gene. The CDR3, as DNA: TGTGCCAGCAGCTTATCTGGGAGGACCGCGCGGGAGACCCAGTACTTC. Protein product: CASSLSGRTARETQYF. Looking up the rest from reference TRBV7-2 and TRBJ2-5 gives the full variable domain: GAGVSQSPSNKVTEKGKDVELRCDPISGHTALYWYRQSLGQGLEFLIYFQGNSAPDKSGLPSDRFSAERTGGSVSTLTIQRTQQEDSAVYLCASSLSGRTARETQYFGPGTRLLVL.

This chain connects TRBV9 to TRBJ2-3, with D unclear. Germline-derived CDR1 and CDR2 are SGDLS and YYNGEE. Trimming cost V 1 base and J 0 bases, with 9 bases left between them. The CDR3 covers 15 residues. This CDR3 reads CASSVLQSSTDTQYF. The CDR3 nucleotides are TGTGCCAGCAGCGTACTACAGTCTAGCACAGATACGCAGTATTTT.

The chain joins TRBV4-1 to TRBJ1-5; D is unresolved. The CDR3 loop spans 13 amino acids. Between the trimmed V and J ends, which lost 1 base and 4 bases, there was a span of 5 bases. Germline CDR1 is MGHRA and CDR2 is YSYEKL. CDR3 region: CASSQGANQPQHF. The CDR3 DNA reads TGCGCCAGCAGCCAAGGGGCAAATCAGCCCCAGCATTTT.

The rearrangement links TRBV6-5 to TRBJ1-1; 10 nucleotides agree with TRBD1. The germline V gene has CDR1 MNHEY and CDR2 SVGAGI. This CDR3 contains 15 residues. Germline trimming cut 2 bases from V and 6 bases from J; bases unmatched to any gene: 6. The CDR3 spells CASSYRQGARAEAFF. CDR3 sequence (DNA): TGTGCCAGCAGTTACCGACAGGGGGCGAGGGCTGAAGCTTTCTTT.

In its sample, this clone was seen once. The chain combines TRBV5-1 with TRBJ1-1, with D possibly TRBD1 on 5 matching bases. This CDR3 is 13 amino acids long. Trimming left V 0 bases short and J 7 bases short, with 10 bases between. Germline CDR1 and CDR2: SGHRS and YFSETQ. DNA of the CDR3: TGCGCCAGCAGCTTGGTCGGGGGTATTGAAGCTTTCTTT. This translates into CASSLVGGIEAFF. The complete variable domain, with remaining parts taken from reference TRBV5-1 and TRBJ1-1, reads KAGVTQTPRYLIKTRGQQVTLSCSPISGHRSVSWYQQTPGQGLQFLFEYFSETQRNKGNFPGRFSGRQFSNSRSEMNVSTLELGDSALYLCASSLVGGIEAFFGQGTRLTVV.

This chain uses TRBV9 with TRBJ2-2; tentative D call: TRBD2 (5 bases). V was cut by 5 bases and J by 7 bases, with 15 bases left in between. The CDR3 has 14 amino acids. Germline V gene lookup returns CDR1 SGDLS and CDR2 YYNGEE. The CDR3 protein is CASSHLSGVGELFF. The CDR3 bases are TGTGCCAGCAGTCATTTATCCGGGGTCGGGGAGCTGTTTTTT.

The rearrangement links TRBV5-1 to TRBJ2-2, with TRBD1 as a possible D gene (7 bases). This CDR3 has 17 amino acids. The V gene lost 4 bases and the J gene lost 3 bases, with 19 bases spanning the gap. CDR1 is SGHRS and CDR2 is YFSETQ in the germline V gene. The DNA for the CDR3 is TGCGCCAGCAGCACTGTAGGGGGGACAGCATACACCGGGGAGCTGTTTTTT. It translates to CASSTVGGTAYTGELFF.

Of note for this clone: Compared with germline, one end of the junction differs, possibly owing to a read error. The CDR3 DNA is TGTGCCAGCAGCTTAGGCCGATTAACTGGTAACACCATATATTTT. Its protein is CASSLGRLTGNTIYF. The rearrangement links TRBV7-2 to TRBJ1-3, with D hard to call. This CDR3 is built from 15 residues. The germline CDR1 and CDR2 sequences are SGHTA and FQGNSA. The entire variable domain, with the rest obtained from reference TRBV7-2 and TRBJ1-3, is as follows: GAGVSQSPSNKVTEKGKDVELRCDPISGHTALYWYRQSLGQGLEFLIYFQGNSAPDKSGLPSDRFSAERTGGSVSTLTIQRTQQEDSAVYLCASSLGRLTGNTIYFGEGSWLTVV.

V gene TRBV18 combines with J gene TRBJ1-3, with TRBD1 matching over 7 bases. This CDR3 spans 14 amino acids. Germline-derived CDR1 and CDR2 are KGHSH and LQKENI. V shed 5 bases, J shed 2 bases, and the junction held 3 bases outside the gene matches. The CDR3 DNA reads TGTGCCAGCTCATCCGGGACAGCTGGAAACACCATATATTTT. This sequence encodes CASSSGTAGNTIYF. Together with reference TRBV18 and TRBJ1-3, the CDR3 gives the full variable domain: NAGVMQNPRHLVRRRGQEARLRCSPMKGHSHVYWYRQLPEEGLKFMVYLQKENIIDESGMPKERFSAEFPKEGPSILRIQQVVRGDSAAYFCASSSGTAGNTIYFGEGSWLTVV.

This sequence joins TRBV6-5 and TRBJ1-2, with TRBD1 as a possible D gene (5 bases). CDR1 MNHEY and CDR2 SVGAGI come from the germline V gene. The CDR3 spans 13 residues. V gave up 5 bases and J gave up 4 bases, with 11 bases separating them. CDR3 nucleotides: TGTGCCAGCAGTAGGGGCGGGATCTATGGCTACACCTTC. The encoded protein is CASSRGGIYGYTF.

The V and J genes are TRBV2 and TRBJ2-3; 7 bases map to TRBD2. The CDR3 totals 14 residues. Losses at the gene ends were 7 bases for V and 0 bases for J; bases not matched to a gene: 4. The germline CDR1 and CDR2 sequences are SNHLY and FYNNEI. CDR3 nucleotides: TGTGCCAGCACGTGGACTAGGAGCACAGATACGCAGTATTTT. Translation gives CASTWTRSTDTQYF.

The CDR3 loop reads CASSFGLAGGRGGNEQFF. The CDR3, as DNA: TGTGCCAGCAGTTTCGGGCTAGCGGGGGGGCGGGGCGGCAATGAGCAGTTCTTC. This sequence joins TRBV7-9 and TRBJ2-1; 12 bases align to TRBD2. The CDR3 consists of 18 residues. The germline V gene has CDR1 SEHNR and CDR2 FQNEAQ (reference sequence). V lost 6 bases and J lost 6; bases outside the gene matches: 15.

CDR3 nucleotide sequence: TGTGCCATCAGTGCACTAGCGGGGGGCTACGAGCAGTACTTC. Translating it yields CAISALAGGYEQYF. The rearrangement joins TRBV10-3 to TRBJ2-7, with 12 bases fitting TRBD2. This CDR3 has 14 amino acids. Germline loops: CDR1 ENHRY, CDR2 SYGVKD. V shed 4 bases, J shed 3 bases, and the junction held 1 base outside the gene matches.

In DNA form, the CDR3 reads TGTGCCAGTAGTTCAGACAGGGTTAGCAATCAGCCCCAGCATTTT. Translation: CASSSDRVSNQPQHF. The V call is TRBV19, the J call TRBJ1-5, with TRBD1 matching over 7 bases. The CDR3 has 15 residues. Germline values: CDR1 LNHDA, CDR2 SQIVND (reference sequence). The V segment lost 5 bases and the J segment 0 bases; nucleotides outside the gene matches: 4.

This chain joins TRBV7-9 and TRBJ1-2; weak D call: TRBD1 (6 bases). This CDR3 has 14 amino acids. Germline V CDR1 and CDR2: SEHNR, FQNEAQ (reference sequence). V was clipped by 5 bases and J by 3 bases, with 13 bases between them. CDR3 coding DNA: TGTGCCAGCAGCCCTCCGGACAGATACTATGGCTACACCTTC. Translating gives CASSPPDRYYGYTF.

This clone showed up just once. The chain uses TRBV6-6 and TRBJ2-7; 12 nucleotides agree with TRBD2. The V gene's germline CDR1 is MNHNY and CDR2 SVGAGI (reference sequence). This CDR3 contains 13 residues. V shed 6 bases, J shed 7 bases, and the junction held 4 bases outside the gene matches. The CDR3 bases are TGTGCCAGCAGAAGACTAGCGGGGGAAGAGCAGTACTTC. Protein sequence: CASRRLAGEEQYF.

This clone showed up just once. This chain uses TRBV2 with TRBJ2-4, with 7 bases aligning to TRBD1. The CDR3 has 14 amino acids. The germline CDR1 and CDR2 sequences are SNHLY and FYNNEI. The V and J ends lost 7 bases and 7 bases, in that order; junction bases with no gene match: 10. The CDR3 region is CASTSQTGMNIQYF. DNA of the CDR3: TGTGCCAGCACTTCCCAGACAGGGATGAACATTCAGTACTTC.

V and J are TRBV2 and TRBJ2-7, with D perhaps matching TRBD1 (6 bases). From germline, CDR1 is SNHLY and CDR2 FYNNEI. CDR3 length equals 15 residues. V was shortened by 6 bases and J by 3 bases, with 18 bases between the two germline ends. CDR3: CASRRTAGDVYEQYF. CDR3 nucleotides: TGTGCCAGCAGAAGGACAGCAGGCGATGTCTACGAGCAGTACTTC.

The chain joins TRBV5-1 to TRBJ2-1, with 7 nucleotides matching TRBD2. The CDR3 loop spans 15 amino acids. Germline CDR1 and CDR2: SGHRS and YFSETQ. The V segment lost 2 bases and the J segment 0 bases; nucleotides outside the gene matches: 2. This CDR3 reads CASSFSSGSYNEQFF. The CDR3 bases are TGCGCCAGCAGCTTTTCTAGCGGCTCCTACAATGAGCAGTTCTTC.

This clone was seen a few times. CDR3 sequence (DNA): TGTGCCAGCAGTTCCTCTAGCGAGTCAACCTACAATGAGCAGTTCTTC. This gives the protein CASSSSSESTYNEQFF. This chain links TRBV28 with TRBJ2-1; D may be TRBD2 (6 bases). This CDR3 spans 16 amino acids. V shed 4 bases and J shed 2 bases, with 15 bases lying between them. Per the germline V gene, CDR1 is MDHEN and CDR2 is SYDVKM.

The J gene is TRBJ2-1, the V gene TRBV19; D is perhaps TRBD2 (7 bases). Between the trimmed V and J ends, which lost 2 bases and 10 bases, there was a span of 21 bases. The CDR3 consists of 16 residues. CDR1 LNHDA and CDR2 SQIVND come from the germline V gene (reference sequence). The CDR3 nucleotides are TGTGCCAGTAGTATAAGGATGGGGGGGCTAGTCCCGGAGCAGTTCTTC. It is translated as CASSIRMGGLVPEQFF. Together with reference TRBV19 and TRBJ2-1, the CDR3 gives the full variable domain: DGGITQSPKYLFRKEGQNVTLSCEQNLNHDAMYWYRQDPGQGLRLIYYSQIVNDFQKGDIAEGYSVSREKKESFPLTVTSAQKNPTAFYLCASSIRMGGLVPEQFFGPGTRLTVL.